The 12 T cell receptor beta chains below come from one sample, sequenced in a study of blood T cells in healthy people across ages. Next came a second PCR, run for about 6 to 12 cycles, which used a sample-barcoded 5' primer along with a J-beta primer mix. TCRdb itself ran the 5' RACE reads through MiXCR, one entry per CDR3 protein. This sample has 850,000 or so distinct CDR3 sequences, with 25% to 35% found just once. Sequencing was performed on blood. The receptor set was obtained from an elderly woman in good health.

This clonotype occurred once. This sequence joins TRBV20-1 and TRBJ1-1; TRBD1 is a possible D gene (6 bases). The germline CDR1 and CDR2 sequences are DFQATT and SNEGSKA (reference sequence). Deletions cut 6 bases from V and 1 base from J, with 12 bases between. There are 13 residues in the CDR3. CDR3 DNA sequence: TGCAGTGCCAACGACAGGACGAACACTGAAGCTTTCTTT. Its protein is CSANDRTNTEAFF.

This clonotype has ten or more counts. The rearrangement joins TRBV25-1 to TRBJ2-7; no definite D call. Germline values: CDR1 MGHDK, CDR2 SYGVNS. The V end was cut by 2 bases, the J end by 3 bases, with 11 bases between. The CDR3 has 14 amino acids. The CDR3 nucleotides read TGTGCCAGCAGTGAACCCGCAAGATACTACGAGCAGTACTTC. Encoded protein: CASSEPARYYEQYF.

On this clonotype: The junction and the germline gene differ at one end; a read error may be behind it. CDR3 nucleotide sequence: TGTGCCAGAAGTGAAACAGGAACAAGCACAGATACGCAGTATTTT. It translates to CARSETGTSTDTQYF. V usage is TRBV2 and J usage is TRBJ2-3, with a weak D call TRBD1 (5 bases). The germline V gene has CDR1 SNHLY and CDR2 FYNNEI. The CDR3 consists of 15 residues.

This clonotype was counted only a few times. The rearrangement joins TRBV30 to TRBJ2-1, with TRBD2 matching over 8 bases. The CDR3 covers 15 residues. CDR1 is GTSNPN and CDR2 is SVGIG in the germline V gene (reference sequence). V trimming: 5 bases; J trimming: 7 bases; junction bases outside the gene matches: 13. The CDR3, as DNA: TGTGCCTGGGACCGAGCGGGGGTTCGTGGGAATGAGCAGTTCTTC. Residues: CAWDRAGVRGNEQFF.

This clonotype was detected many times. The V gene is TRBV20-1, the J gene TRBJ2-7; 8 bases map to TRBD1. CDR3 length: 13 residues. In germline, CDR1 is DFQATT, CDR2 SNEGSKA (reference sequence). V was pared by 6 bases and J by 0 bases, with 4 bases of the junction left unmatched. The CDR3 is CSATTGASYEQYF. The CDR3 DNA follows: TGCAGTGCAACGACAGGGGCCTCCTACGAGCAGTACTTC.

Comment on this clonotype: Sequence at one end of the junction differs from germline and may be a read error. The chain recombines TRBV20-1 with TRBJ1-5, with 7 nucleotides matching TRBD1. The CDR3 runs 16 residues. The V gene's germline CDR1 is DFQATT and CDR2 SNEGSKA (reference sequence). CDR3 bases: TGCAGTGCTTCCGCTCAGACAGGGAGGTTCAATCAGCTCCAGCATTTT. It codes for CSASAQTGRFNQLQHF.

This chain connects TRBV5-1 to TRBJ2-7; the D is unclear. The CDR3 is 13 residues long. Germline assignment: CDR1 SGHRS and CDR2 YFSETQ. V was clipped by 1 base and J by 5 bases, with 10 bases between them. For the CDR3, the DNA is TGCGCCAGCAGCTTGACCAATCGTCACGAGCAGTACTTC. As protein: CASSLTNRHEQYF.

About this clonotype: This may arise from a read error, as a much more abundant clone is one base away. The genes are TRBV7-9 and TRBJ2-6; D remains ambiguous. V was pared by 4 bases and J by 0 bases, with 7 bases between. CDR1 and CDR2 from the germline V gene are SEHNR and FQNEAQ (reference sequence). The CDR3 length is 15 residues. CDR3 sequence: CASSSAISGANVLTF. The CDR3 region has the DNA TGTGCCAGCAGCTCAGCTATCTCTGGGGCCAACGTCCTGACTTTC.

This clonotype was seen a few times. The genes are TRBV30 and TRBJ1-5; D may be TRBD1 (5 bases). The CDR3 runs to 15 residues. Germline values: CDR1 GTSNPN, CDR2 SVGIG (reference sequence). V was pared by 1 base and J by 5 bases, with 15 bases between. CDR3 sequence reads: CAWSAVGGVDQPQHF. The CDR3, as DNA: TGTGCCTGGAGTGCGGTGGGGGGGGTTGATCAGCCCCAGCATTTT.

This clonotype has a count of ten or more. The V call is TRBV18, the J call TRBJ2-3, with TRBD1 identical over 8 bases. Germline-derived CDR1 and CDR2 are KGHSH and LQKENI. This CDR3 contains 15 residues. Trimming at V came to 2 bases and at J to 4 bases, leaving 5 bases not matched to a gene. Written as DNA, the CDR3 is TGTGCCAGCTCACCATCTCGGACAGGGTCAGATACGCAGTATTTT. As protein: CASSPSRTGSDTQYF.

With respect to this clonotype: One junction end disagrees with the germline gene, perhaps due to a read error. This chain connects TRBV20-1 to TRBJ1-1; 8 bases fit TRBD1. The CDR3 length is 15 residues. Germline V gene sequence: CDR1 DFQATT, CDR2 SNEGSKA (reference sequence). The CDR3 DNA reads TGCGGTGCAAACCGGGACAGGATTTTGAACACTGAAGCTTTCTTT. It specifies CGANRDRILNTEAFF.

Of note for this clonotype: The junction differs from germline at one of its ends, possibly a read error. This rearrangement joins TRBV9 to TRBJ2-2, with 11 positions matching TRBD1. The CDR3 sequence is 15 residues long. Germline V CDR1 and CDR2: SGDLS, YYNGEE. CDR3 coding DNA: TGTGCCAACAGCGAAGGACAGGGGGCAAACGGGGAGCTGTTTTTT. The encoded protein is CANSEGQGANGELFF. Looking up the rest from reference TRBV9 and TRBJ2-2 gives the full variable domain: DSGVTQTPKHLITATGQRVTLRCSPRSGDLSVYWYQQSLDQGLQFLIQYYNGEERAKGNILERFSAQQFPDLHSELNLSSLELGDSALYFCANSEGQGANGELFFGEGSRLTVL.